This is a list of T cell receptor beta chains from one sample in a study of T-cell reconstitution after alpha-beta-depleted transplantation in children. TCRdb reprocessed the PCR reads via MiXCR and lists one record per CDR3 protein. This repertoire shows under 450,000 distinct CDR3 sequences, approximately 12% found once; its top ten account for about 4.5%. The sequencing here drew on PBMCs, taken from the stem cell graft. The receptors stem from a human donor who donated a stem cell graft to a child with Fanconi anemia. CDR3s include the opening cysteine and the closing phenylalanine or tryptophan.

length,J,V,CDR3
14,TRBJ2-6,TRBV27,CASSLSAGANVLTF
15,TRBJ1-6,TRBV27,CASSTDRAYNSPLHF
15,TRBJ2-7,TRBV28,CASRGTGTSPYEQYF
16,TRBJ2-1,TRBV5-6,CASSSWGLAVYNEQFF
13,TRBJ1-5,TRBV28,CASSWTQGQPQHF
14,TRBJ2-5,TRBV7-2,CASSLRQDKETQYF
14,TRBJ2-5,TRBV18,CASSPPGQAETQYF
12,TRBJ1-1,TRBV12-3/TRBV12-4,CATSTGGTKAFF
19,TRBJ2-2,TRBV11-2,CASSLDRATILESTGELFF
12,TRBJ1-1,TRBV10-1,CASKGQGPEAFF
13,TRBJ2-1,TRBV6-2/TRBV6-3,CASSRESYNEQFF
14,TRBJ2-1,TRBV5-1,CASSRGGRDDEQFF
16,TRBJ2-1,TRBV20-1,CSARDLGTSGGVEQFF
15,TRBJ1-2,TRBV5-1,CASSLMGQGANGYTF
15,TRBJ2-1,TRBV7-2,CASSLAVTGVNEQFF
15,TRBJ1-3,TRBV15,CATSPSRGEGNTIYF
16,TRBJ2-5,TRBV3-1,CASSPRLAGVQGTQYF
16,TRBJ2-3,TRBV7-6,CASSRRLGEGTDTQYF
16,TRBJ2-3,TRBV5-1,CASSLGTSGFTDTQYF
15,TRBJ2-3,TRBV6-2/TRBV6-3,CASSSRQGAADTQYF
14,TRBJ1-6,TRBV5-1,CASSLDSQGSPLHF
14,TRBJ2-2,TRBV9,CASSVTGNTGELFF
15,TRBJ1-5,TRBV12-3/TRBV12-4,CASRSAGQGAQPQHF
18,TRBJ2-3,TRBV7-2,CASSLAWTLHGGTDTQYF
14,TRBJ2-7,TRBV29-1,CSVVFGQGAGEQYF
15,TRBJ2-1,TRBV7-2,CASSLHPNQGEEQFF
14,TRBJ2-2,TRBV28,CASNGQRNTGELFF
13,TRBJ2-5,TRBV9,CASNRDRDETQYF
15,TRBJ1-1,TRBV5-1,CASSLASNSYTEAFF
14,TRBJ1-4,TRBV20-1,CSARGPGNNEKLFF
14,TRBJ1-3,TRBV20-1,CSALRSFSGNTIYF
15,TRBJ2-1,TRBV14,CASSRAGGRYNEQFF
12,TRBJ2-7,TRBV20-1,CSARPDRDEQYF
14,TRBJ2-1,TRBV7-9,CASSPVGGFNGQFF
14,TRBJ2-4,TRBV7-2,CASSSGLAKNIQYF
14,TRBJ1-3,TRBV3-1,CASSQGRAGNTIYF
15,TRBJ1-1,TRBV5-1,CASSKEPQSNTEAFF
13,TRBJ2-2,TRBV19,CASSPGVGGELFF
13,TRBJ2-1,TRBV7-2,CASSLVSVSEQFF
12,TRBJ1-1,TRBV3-1,CASSMRGFLAFF